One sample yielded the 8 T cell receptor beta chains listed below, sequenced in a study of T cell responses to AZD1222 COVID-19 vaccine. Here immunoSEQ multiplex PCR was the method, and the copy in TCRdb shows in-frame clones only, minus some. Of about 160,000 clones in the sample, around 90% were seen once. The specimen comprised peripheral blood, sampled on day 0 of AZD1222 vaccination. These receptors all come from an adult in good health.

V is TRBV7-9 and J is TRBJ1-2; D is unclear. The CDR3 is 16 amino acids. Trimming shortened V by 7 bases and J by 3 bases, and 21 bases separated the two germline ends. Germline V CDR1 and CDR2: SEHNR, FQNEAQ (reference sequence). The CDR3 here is CASIPPEGTSDYGYTF. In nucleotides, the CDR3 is TGTGCCAGCATCCCACCCGAGGGAACTTCGGACTATGGCTACACCTTC.

The CDR3: CATSRGWGGDRGNYEQYF. The CDR3 DNA follows: TGTGCCACCAGCAGAGGATGGGGTGGGGACAGGGGCAACTACGAGCAGTACTTC. The chain links TRBV15 to TRBJ2-7; TRBD1 matches at 10 bases. Germline values: CDR1 LNHNV, CDR2 YYDKDF (reference sequence). This CDR3 has 18 residues. The trim removed 1 base at V and 3 bases at J, leaving 12 bases unmatched.

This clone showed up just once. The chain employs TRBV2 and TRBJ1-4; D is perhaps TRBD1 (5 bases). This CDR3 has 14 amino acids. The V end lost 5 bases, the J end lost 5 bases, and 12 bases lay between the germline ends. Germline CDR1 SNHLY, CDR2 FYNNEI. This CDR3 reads CASSQGAINEKLFF. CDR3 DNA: TGTGCCAGCAGTCAAGGGGCGATCAATGAAAAACTGTTTTTT. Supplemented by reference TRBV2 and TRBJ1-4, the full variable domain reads EPEVTQTPSHQVTQMGQEVILRCVPISNHLYFYWYRQILGQKVEFLVSFYNNEISEKSEIFDDQFSVERPDGSNFTLKIRSTKLEDSAMYFCASSQGAINEKLFFGSGTQLSVL.

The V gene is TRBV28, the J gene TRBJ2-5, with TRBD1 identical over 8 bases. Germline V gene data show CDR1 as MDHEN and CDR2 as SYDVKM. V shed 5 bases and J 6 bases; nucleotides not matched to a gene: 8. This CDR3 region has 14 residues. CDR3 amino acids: CASSSWTGRKTQYF. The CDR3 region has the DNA TGTGCCAGCAGTAGCTGGACAGGGAGGAAGACCCAGTACTTC.

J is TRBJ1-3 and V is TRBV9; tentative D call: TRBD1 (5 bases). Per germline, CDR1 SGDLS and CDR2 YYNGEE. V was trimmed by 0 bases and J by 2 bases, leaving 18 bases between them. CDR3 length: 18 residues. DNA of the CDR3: TGTGCCAGCAGCGTAGACCCCGGGGAAGGGGCCGCTGGAAACACCATATATTTT. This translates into CASSVDPGEGAAGNTIYF.

This chain's CDR3 is CASSVNAGGEDTQYF. Here the CDR3 DNA reads TGTGCCAGCAGCGTAAACGCGGGAGGGGAGGATACGCAGTATTTT. The rearrangement joins TRBV9 to TRBJ2-3; 9 nucleotides match TRBD2. The junction had 6 bases not matched to a gene; V was cut back by 1 base and J by 6 bases. Germline V gene lookup returns CDR1 SGDLS and CDR2 YYNGEE. The CDR3 extends over 15 amino acids.

This CDR3 is CASSSPTGGVAEAFF. The CDR3 DNA reads as TGTGCCAGCAGTTCCCCGACAGGGGGCGTCGCTGAAGCTTTCTTT. The J gene is TRBJ1-1, the V gene TRBV6-5; TRBD1 matches 10 bases. Losses at the gene ends were 4 bases for V and 6 bases for J; bases not matched to a gene: 8. CDR1 is MNHEY and CDR2 is SVGAGI in the germline V gene. The CDR3 sequence is 15 residues long.

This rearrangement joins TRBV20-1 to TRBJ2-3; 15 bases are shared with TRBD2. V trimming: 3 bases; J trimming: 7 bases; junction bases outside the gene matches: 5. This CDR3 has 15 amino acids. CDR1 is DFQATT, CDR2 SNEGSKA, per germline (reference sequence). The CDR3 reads CSASGTSGGSYTQYF. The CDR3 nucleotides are TGCAGTGCTAGTGGGACTAGCGGGGGGTCCTATACGCAGTATTTT.